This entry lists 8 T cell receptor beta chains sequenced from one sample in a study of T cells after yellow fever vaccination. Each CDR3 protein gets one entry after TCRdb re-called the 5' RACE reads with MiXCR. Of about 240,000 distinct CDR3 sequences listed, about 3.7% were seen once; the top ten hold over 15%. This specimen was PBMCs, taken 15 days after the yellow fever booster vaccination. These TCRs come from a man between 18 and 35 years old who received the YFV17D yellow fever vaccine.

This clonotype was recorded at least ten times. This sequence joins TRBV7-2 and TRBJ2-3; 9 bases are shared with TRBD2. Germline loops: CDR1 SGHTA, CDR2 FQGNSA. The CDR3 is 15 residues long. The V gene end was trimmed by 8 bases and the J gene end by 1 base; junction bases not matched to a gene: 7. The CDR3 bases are TGTGCCAGCTCGACGCCTAGCGGGGGCACAGATACGCAGTATTTT. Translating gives CASSTPSGGTDTQYF.

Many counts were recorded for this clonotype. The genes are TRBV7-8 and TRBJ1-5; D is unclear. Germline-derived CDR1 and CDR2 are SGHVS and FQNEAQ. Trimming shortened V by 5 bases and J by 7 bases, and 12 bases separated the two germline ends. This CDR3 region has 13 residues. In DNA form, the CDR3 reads TGTGCCAGCAGCGTAGGCGTCGGGCAGCCCCAGCATTTT. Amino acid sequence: CASSVGVGQPQHF.

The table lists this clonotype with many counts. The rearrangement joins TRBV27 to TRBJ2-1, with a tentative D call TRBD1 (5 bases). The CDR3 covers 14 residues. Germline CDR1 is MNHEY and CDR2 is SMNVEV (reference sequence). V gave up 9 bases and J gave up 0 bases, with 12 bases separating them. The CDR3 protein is CASSRQGSYNEQFF. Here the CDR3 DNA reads TGTGCCAGTTCGAGGCAGGGCTCCTACAATGAGCAGTTCTTC.

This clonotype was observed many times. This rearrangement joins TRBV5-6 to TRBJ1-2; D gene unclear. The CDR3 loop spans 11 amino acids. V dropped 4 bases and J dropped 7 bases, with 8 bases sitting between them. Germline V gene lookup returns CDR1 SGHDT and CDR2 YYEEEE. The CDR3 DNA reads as TGTGCCAGCAGCACCAGCTTTGGCTACACCTTC. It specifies CASSTSFGYTF.

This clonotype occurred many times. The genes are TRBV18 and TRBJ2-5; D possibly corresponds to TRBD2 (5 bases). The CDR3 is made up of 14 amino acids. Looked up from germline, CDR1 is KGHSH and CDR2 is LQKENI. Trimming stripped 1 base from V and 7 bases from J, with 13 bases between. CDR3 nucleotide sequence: TGTGCCAGCTCACCACGGCAGGAGGATGGGACCCAGTACTTC. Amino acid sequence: CASSPRQEDGTQYF. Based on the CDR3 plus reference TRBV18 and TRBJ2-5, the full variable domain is NAGVMQNPRHLVRRRGQEARLRCSPMKGHSHVYWYRQLPEEGLKFMVYLQKENIIDESGMPKERFSAEFPKEGPSILRIQQVVRGDSAAYFCASSPRQEDGTQYFGPGTRLLVL.

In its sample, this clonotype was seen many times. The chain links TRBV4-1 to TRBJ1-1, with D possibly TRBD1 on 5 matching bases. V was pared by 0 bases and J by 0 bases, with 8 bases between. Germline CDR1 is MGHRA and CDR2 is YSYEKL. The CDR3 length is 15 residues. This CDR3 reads CASSQDEGMNTEAFF. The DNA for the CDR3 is TGCGCCAGCAGCCAAGATGAGGGGATGAACACTGAAGCTTTCTTT.

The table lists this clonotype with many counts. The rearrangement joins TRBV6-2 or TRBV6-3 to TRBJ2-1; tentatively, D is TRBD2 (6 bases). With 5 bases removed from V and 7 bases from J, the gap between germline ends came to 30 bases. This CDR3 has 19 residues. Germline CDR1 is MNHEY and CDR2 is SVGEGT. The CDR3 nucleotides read TGTGCCAGCAGTAACCGTGGCCTAGCGCCGGCGCTGGGCCAAAATGAGCAGTTCTTC. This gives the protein CASSNRGLAPALGQNEQFF.

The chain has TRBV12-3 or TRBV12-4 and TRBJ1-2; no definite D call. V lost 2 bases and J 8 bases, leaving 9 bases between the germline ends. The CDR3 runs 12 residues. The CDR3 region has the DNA TGTGCCAGCAGTTTACTTTCTGGAGGCTACACCTTC. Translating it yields CASSLLSGGYTF.